This T cell receptor beta chain is from a study of blood T cells in healthy people across ages. Whole-study findings and limits: Versus aged donors, long-lived donors had higher diversity and more naive CD4+ cells.

A second PCR, run for roughly 7 to 12 cycles, used a sample-barcoded 5' primer plus a J-beta primer mix. Via MiXCR, TCRdb re-called the 5' RACE reads, giving one row per CDR3 protein. The sample records around 990,000 distinct CDR3 sequences, approximately 38% being singletons. Comment on this clonotype: The antigen remains unidentified.

V lost 3 bases to trimming and J lost 6 bases, with 10 bases between them. This CDR3 is built from 13 residues. Germline lookup yields CDR1 SGHRS and CDR2 YFSETQ. What was sequenced was blood. The chain links TRBV5-1 to TRBJ2-1; D is undetermined. This sequence was found in a man between 18 and 35 years old in good health. The CDR3 DNA is TGCGCCAGCAGCTGGATGGGGATCAATGAGCAGTTCTTC. It yields the protein CASSWMGINEQFF.